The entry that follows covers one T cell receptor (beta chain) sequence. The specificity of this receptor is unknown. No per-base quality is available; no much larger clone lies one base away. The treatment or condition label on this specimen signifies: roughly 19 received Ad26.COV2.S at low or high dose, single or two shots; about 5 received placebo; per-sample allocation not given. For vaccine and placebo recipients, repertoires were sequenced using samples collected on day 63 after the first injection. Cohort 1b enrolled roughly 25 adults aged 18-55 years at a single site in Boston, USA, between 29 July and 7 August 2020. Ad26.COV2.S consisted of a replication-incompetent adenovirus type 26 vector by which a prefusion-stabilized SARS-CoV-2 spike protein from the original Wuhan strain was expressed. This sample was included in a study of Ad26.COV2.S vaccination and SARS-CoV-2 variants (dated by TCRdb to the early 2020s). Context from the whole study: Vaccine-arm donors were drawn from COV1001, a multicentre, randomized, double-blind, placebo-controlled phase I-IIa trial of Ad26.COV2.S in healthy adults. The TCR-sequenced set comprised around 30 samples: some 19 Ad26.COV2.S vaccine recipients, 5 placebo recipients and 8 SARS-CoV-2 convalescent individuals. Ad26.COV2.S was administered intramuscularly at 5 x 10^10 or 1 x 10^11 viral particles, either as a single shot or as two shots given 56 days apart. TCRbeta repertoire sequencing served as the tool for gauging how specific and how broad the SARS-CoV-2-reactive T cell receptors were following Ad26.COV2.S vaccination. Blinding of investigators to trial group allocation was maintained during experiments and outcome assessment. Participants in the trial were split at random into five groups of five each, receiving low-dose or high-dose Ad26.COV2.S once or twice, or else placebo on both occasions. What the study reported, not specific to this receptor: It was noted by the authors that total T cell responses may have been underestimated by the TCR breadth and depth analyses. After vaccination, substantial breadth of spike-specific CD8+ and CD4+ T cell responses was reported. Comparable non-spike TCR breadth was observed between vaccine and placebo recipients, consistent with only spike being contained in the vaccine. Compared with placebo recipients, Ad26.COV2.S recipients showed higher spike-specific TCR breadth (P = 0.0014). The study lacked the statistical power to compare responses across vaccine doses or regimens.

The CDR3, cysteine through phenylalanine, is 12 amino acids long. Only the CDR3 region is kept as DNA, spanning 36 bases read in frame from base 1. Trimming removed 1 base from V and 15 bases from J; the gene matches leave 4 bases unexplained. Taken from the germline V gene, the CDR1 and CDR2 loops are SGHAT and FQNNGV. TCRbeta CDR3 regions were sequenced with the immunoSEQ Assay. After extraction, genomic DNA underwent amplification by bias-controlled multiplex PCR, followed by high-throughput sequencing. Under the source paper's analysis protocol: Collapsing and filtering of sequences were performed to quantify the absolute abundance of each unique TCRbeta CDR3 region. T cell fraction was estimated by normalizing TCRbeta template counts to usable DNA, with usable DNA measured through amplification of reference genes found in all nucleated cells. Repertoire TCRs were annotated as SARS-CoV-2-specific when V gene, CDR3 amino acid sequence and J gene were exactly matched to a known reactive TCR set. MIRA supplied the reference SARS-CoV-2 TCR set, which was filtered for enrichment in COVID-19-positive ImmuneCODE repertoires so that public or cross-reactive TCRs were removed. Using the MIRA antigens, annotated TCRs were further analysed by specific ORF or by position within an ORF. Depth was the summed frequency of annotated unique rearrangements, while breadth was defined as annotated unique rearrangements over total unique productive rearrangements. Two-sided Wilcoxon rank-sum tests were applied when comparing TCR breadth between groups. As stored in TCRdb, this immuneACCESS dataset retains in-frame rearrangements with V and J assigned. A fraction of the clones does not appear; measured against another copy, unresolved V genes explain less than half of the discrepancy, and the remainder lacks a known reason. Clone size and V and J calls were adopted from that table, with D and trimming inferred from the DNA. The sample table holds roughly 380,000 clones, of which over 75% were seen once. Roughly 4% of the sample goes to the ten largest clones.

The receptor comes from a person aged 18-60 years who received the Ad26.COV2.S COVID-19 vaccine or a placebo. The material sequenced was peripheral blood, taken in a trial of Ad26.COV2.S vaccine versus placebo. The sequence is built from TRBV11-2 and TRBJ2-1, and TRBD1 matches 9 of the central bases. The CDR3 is CASSLGTGVAFF. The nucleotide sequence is TGTGCCAGCAGCTTAGGGACAGGGGTCGCGTTCTTC.